Sequencing of this T cell receptor beta chain was carried out in a study of OX40 agonist ivuxolimab in advanced cancers. Study-level background: Patients in dose escalation had liver, melanoma, kidney or head and neck cancers.

Data came from immunoSEQ multiplex PCR; TCRdb stores just in-frame clones and leaves some out. The top ten hold around 4% of the sample, which has approximately 52,000 clones, about 82% seen once. This CDR3 has 14 amino acids. Germline CDR1 is MNHEY and CDR2 is SMNVEV (reference sequence). Trimming cost V 4 bases and J 3 bases, with 13 bases left between them. The sequencing here drew on CD4+ or CD8+ T cells sorted from blood, taken in a trial of the OX40 agonist ivuxolimab. The clonotype originates from an adult with an advanced solid tumor such as melanoma, head and neck, liver or kidney cancer. The genes are TRBV27 and TRBJ2-7; possibly TRBD1 or TRBD2 for D (5 bases each). The CDR3 spells CASSSGAGHYEQYF. The CDR3 DNA is TGTGCCAGCAGTTCCGGGGCAGGACACTACGAGCAGTACTTC.